This TCR beta chain was sequenced for a study of blood T cell repertoires in COVID-19. Study-level information: Samples taken during acute and convalescent COVID-19 were collected in the United States, Italy and Spain. T cells, B-cell-depleted T cells, or PBMCs supplied cDNA or gDNA.

As handled by the study authors: Amplification of reference gene primers was used by the study to estimate nucleated cell counts. Clones were read by immunoSEQ multiplex PCR, and TCRdb kept only the in-frame ones, dropping some. The V and J calls and clone size are taken from that table; D and trimming were inferred from the DNA. The sample holds about 220,000 clones, approximately 90% seen once. Germline CDR1 reads SGHRS; CDR2 reads YFSETQ. This CDR3 region has 14 residues. The junction had 3 bases not matched to a gene; V was cut back by 5 bases and J by 3 bases. The TCR originated in a man aged 25 to 40 who had recovered from COVID-19. Material: peripheral blood. The V and J genes are TRBV5-1 and TRBJ2-2, with TRBD1 identical over 8 bases. The CDR3 DNA sequence: TGCGCCAGCAGTCAACAGGGGGACACCGGGGAGCTGTTTTTT. Translating gives CASSQQGDTGELFF.